This T cell receptor (beta chain) was recorded in a study of post-analysis software for immune sequencing data. The wider study: As for disease course, relapsing-remitting, secondary progressive and progressive-relapsing multiple sclerosis were all included. Whole-study findings and limits: Among multiple sclerosis patients, normalized Chao1 diversity was significantly below that of controls. TRBV5-6, TRBV5-1 and TRBV20-1 were among several TRBV segments more frequent in patients than controls.

This CDR3 is built from 14 residues. V lost 3 bases to trimming and J lost 4 bases, with 11 bases between them. Prepared libraries of TCR beta cDNA carried unique molecular identifiers. Some 500,000 cDNA molecules were obtained per 1 to 10 million input T cells. One entry per CDR3 protein, called by TCRdb with MiXCR from the PCR reads. The data hold fewer than 850,000 distinct CDR3 sequences, with less than 35% observed a single time. The sample holds a few counts of this clonotype. What it binds is unknown. The clonotype originates from a girl aged 10-17 years with multiple sclerosis. This chain connects TRBV12-3 or TRBV12-4 to TRBJ2-3, with unresolved D. Sequenced sample: blood. CDR3 residues: CASSFGLASDTQYF. CDR3 nucleotides: TGTGCCAGCAGTTTCGGCTTAGCCTCAGATACGCAGTATTTT.